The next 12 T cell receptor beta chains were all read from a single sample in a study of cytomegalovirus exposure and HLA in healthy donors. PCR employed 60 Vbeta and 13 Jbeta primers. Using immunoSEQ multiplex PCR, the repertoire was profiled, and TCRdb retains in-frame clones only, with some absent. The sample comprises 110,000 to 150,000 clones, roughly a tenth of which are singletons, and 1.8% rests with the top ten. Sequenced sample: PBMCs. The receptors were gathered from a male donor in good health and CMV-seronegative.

The CDR3 protein is CASSRSGAGEREQYF. CDR3 DNA: TGTGCCAGCAGTCGTAGTGGGGCGGGAGAACGCGAGCAGTACTTC. J is TRBJ2-7 and V is TRBV9; the match to TRBD2 covers 7 bases. This CDR3 is 15 amino acids long. Germline loops: CDR1 SGDLS, CDR2 YYNGEE. The J segment lost 6 bases and the V segment lost 5 bases, leaving 14 bases of the junction unmatched.

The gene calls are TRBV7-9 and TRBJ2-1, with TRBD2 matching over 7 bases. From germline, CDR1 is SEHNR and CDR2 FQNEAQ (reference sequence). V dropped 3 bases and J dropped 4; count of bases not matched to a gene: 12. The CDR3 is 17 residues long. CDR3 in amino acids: CASSFGASGKRYNEQFF. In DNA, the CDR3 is TGTGCCAGCAGCTTCGGGGCTAGCGGAAAAAGATACAATGAGCAGTTCTTC.

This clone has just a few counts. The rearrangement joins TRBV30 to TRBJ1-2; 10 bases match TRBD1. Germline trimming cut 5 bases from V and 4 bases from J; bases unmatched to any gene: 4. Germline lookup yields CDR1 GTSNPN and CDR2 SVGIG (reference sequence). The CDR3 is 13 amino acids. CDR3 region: CAWGTGEVYGYTF. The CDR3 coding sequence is TGTGCCTGGGGGACAGGGGAGGTCTATGGCTACACCTTC.

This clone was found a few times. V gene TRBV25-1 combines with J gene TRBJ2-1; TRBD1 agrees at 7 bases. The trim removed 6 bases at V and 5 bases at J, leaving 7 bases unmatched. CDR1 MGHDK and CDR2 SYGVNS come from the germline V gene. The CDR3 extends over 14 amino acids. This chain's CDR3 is CASRGTDRHNEQFF. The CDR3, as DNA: TGTGCCAGCAGAGGGACAGATCGGCACAATGAGCAGTTCTTC. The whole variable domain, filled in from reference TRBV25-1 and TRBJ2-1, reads EADIYQTPRYLVIGTGKKITLECSQTMGHDKMYWYQQDPGMELHLIHYSYGVNSTEKGDLSSESTVSRIRTEHFPLTLESARPSHTSQYLCASRGTDRHNEQFFGPGTRLTVL.

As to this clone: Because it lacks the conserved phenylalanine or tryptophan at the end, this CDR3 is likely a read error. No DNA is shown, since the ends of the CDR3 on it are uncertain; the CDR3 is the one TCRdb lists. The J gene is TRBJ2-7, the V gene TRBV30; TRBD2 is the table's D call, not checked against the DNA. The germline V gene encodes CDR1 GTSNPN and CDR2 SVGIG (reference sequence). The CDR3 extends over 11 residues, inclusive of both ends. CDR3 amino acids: CAWSVIHEKYL.

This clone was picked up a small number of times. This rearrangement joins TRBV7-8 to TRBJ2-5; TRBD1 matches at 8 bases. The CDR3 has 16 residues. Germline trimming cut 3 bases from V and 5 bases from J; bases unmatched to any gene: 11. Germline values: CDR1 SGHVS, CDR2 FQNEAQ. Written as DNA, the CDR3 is TGTGCCAGCAGCTTGGGACTGCGGACAGGGCTGGAGACCCAGTACTTC. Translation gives CASSLGLRTGLETQYF.

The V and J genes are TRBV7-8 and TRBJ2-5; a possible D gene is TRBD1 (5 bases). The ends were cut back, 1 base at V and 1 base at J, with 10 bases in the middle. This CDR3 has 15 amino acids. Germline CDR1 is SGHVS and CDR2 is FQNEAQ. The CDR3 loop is CASSLDVGRQETQYF. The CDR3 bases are TGTGCCAGCAGCTTAGACGTGGGGCGCCAAGAGACCCAGTACTTC. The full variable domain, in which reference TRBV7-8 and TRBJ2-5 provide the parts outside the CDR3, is GAGVSQSPRYKVAKRGQDVALRCDPISGHVSLFWYQQALGQGPEFLTYFQNEAQLDKSGLPSDRFFAERPEGSVSTLKIQRTQQEDSAVYLCASSLDVGRQETQYFGPGTRLLVL.

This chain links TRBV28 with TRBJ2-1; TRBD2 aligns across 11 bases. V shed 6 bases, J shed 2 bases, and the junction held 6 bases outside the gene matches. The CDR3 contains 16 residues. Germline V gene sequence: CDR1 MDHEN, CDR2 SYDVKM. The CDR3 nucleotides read TGTGCCAGCAGCTCCATAGCGGGGGGGGCCTACAATGAGCAGTTCTTC. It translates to CASSSIAGGAYNEQFF.

The CDR3, as DNA: TGTGCCAGCAGTTGGGGCACCAACACAGATACGCAGTATTTT. Translating gives CASSWGTNTDTQYF. This sequence joins TRBV27 and TRBJ2-3, with D perhaps TRBD1 (5 bases). The V gene lost 4 bases and the J gene lost 2 bases, with 10 bases spanning the gap. The germline V gene has CDR1 MNHEY and CDR2 SMNVEV (reference sequence). The CDR3 runs to 14 residues.

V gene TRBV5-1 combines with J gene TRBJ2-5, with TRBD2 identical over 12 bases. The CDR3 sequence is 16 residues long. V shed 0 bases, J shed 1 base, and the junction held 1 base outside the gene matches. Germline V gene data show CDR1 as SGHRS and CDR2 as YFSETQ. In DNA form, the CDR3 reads TGCGCCAGCAGCTTGGGGACTAGCGGGATCCAAGAGACCCAGTACTTC. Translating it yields CASSLGTSGIQETQYF.

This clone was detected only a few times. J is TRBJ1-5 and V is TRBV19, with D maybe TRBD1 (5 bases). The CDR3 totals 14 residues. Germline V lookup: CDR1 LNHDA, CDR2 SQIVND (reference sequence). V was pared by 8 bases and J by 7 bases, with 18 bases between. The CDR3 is CASLPGAGLQPQHF. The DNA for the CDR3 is TGTGCCAGTCTCCCTGGGGCAGGGCTACAGCCCCAGCATTTT.

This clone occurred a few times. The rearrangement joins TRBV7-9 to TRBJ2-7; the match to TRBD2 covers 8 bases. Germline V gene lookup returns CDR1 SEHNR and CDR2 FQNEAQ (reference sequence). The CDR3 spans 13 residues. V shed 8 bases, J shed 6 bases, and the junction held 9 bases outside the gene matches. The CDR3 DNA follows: TGTGCCAGCTCCTGGCGGGAGGAAGGCGAGCAGTACTTC. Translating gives CASSWREEGEQYF.